The following is a T cell receptor (beta chain) sequence with its context. TCRdb reprocessed the 5' RACE reads and stores each CDR3 protein as one record, lacking DNA. The sample includes 550,000 to 600,000 distinct CDR3 sequences. This record comes from a study of T cells expressing NK-cell markers. At the level of the study: Serological testing identified most of the eight sequenced donors as HCMV-seropositive and one as seronegative.

This CDR3 has 12 amino acids. Germline-derived CDR1 and CDR2 are MNHEY and SVGAGI. The clonotype comes from a man between 18 and 29 years old in good health. Sequencing was carried out using blood T cells: a sorted CD56 or NKG2C T cell subset, CD4+ or CD8+ T cells, or bulk PBMC T cells (not recorded which). The V and J genes are TRBV6-5 and TRBJ2-1; TCRdb's D call of TRBD1 is untestable without DNA. CDR3 in amino acids: CASSRDRDEQFF.